This T cell receptor beta chain stems from a study of OX40 agonist ivuxolimab in advanced cancers. Overall study context: Prior checkpoint blockade (anti-PD-1, anti-PD-L1 or anti-CTLA-4) was permitted; over 30% had it. Whole-study results and caveats: Which antigen the expanded peripheral T cells recognized is unknown. Normalized T-cell clonal expansion was also low in some nonresponders.

Per the germline V gene, CDR1 is SGHTA and CDR2 is FQGNSA. V lost 2 bases and J lost 8, with 10 bases in between. CDR3 length: 13 residues. For this clone: Antigen unknown.

Here immunoSEQ multiplex PCR was the method, and the copy in TCRdb shows in-frame clones only, minus some. The data show approximately 99,000 clones, more than 85% seen once. The genes are TRBV7-2 and TRBJ2-1, with D unclear. The source material was CD4+ or CD8+ T cells sorted from blood, sampled in a trial of the OX40 agonist ivuxolimab. This sequence was found in an adult with an advanced solid tumor such as melanoma, head and neck, liver or kidney cancer. As DNA, the CDR3 is TGTGCCAGCAGCTTACAAGGGTACCATGAGCAGTTCTTC. Encoded protein: CASSLQGYHEQFF.